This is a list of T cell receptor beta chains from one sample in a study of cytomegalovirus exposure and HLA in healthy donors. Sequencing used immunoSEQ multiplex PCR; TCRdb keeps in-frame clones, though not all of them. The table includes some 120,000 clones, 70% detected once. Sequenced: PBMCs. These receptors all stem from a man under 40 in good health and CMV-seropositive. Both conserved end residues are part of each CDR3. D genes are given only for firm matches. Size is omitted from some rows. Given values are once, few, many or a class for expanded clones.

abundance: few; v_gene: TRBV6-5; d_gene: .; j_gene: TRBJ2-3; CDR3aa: CASTVGAGRADTQYF; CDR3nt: TGTGCCAGCACTGTCGGGGCGGGAAGGGCAGATACGCAGTATTTT
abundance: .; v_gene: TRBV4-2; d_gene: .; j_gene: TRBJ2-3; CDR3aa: CASSQDPGAGATDTQYF; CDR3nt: TGTGCCAGCAGCCAAGATCCCGGGGCGGGGGCCACAGATACGCAGTATTTT
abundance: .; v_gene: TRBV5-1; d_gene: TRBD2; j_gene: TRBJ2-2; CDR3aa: CASSLTSGRAMWTGELFF; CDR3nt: TGCGCCAGCAGCTTGACTAGCGGGAGGGCCATGTGGACCGGGGAGCTGTTTTTT
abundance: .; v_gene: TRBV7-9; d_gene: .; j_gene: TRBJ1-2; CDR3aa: CASSLATQGYGYTF; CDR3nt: TGTGCCAGCAGCTTAGCGACACAGGGTTATGGCTACACCTTC
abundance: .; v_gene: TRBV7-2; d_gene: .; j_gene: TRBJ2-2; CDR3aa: CASSLDGRGGVTGELFF; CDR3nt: TGTGCCAGCAGCTTAGATGGGCGGGGCGGGGTCACCGGGGAGCTGTTTTTT
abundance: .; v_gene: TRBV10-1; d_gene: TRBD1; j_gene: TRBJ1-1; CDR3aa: CASNIRDRVLFTEAFF; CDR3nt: TGCGCCAGCAATATCCGGGACAGGGTCCTATTCACTGAAGCTTTCTTT
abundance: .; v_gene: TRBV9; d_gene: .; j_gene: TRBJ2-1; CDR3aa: CASALAGDGYNEQFF; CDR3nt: TGTGCCAGTGCCCTGGCCGGGGATGGATACAATGAGCAGTTCTTC
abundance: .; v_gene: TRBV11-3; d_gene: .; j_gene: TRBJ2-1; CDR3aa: CASSSRQTEEQFF; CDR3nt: TGTGCCAGCAGCTCCCGACAGACTGAGGAGCAGTTCTTC
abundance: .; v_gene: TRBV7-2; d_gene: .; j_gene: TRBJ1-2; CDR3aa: CASSFQDRANYGYTF; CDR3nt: TGTGCCAGCAGCTTCCAGGACAGAGCTAACTATGGCTACACCTTC
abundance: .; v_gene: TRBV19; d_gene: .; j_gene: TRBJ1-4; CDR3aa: CASSPTQGYEKLFF; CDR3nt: TGTGCCAGTAGCCCGACCCAGGGGTACGAAAAACTGTTTTTT
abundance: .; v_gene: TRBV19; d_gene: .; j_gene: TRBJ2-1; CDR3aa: CASSIRLAPPYNEQFF; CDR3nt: TGTGCCAGTAGTATACGGCTAGCGCCCCCATACAATGAGCAGTTCTTC
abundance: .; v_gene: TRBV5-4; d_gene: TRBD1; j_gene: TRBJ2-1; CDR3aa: CASSARQGVYWFF; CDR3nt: TGTGCCAGCAGCGCCCGACAGGGGGTATACTGGTTCTTC
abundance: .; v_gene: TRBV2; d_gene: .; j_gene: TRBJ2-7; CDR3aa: CASRPPERGRGYEQYF; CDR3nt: TGTGCCAGCAGACCCCCCGAAAGGGGCAGAGGCTACGAGCAGTACTTC
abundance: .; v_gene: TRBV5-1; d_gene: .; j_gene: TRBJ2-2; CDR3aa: CASSSDGGNTGELFF; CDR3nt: TGCGCCAGCAGCTCCGACGGAGGTAACACCGGGGAGCTGTTTTTT
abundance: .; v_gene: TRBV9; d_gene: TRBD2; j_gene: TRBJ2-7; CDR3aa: CASSSSGGAYEQYF; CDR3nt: TGTGCCAGCAGCTCTAGCGGGGGAGCCTACGAGCAGTACTTC
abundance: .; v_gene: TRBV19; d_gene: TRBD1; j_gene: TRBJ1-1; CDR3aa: CASSTDDRGGNTEAFF; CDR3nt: TGTGCCAGTAGTACGGACGACAGGGGAGGGAACACTGAAGCTTTCTTT
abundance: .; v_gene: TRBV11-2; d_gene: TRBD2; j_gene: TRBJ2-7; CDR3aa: CASSLWPSGGTYEQYF; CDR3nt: TGTGCCAGCAGCTTATGGCCTAGCGGGGGAACCTACGAGCAGTACTTC
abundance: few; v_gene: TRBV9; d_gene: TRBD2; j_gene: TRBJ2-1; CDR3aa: CASSSGIAYNEQFF; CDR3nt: TGTGCCAGCAGCAGCGGGATCGCCTACAATGAGCAGTTCTTC
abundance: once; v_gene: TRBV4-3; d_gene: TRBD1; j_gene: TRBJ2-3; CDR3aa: CASSQDLATGADTQYF; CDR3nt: TGCGCCAGCAGCCAAGACCTGGCGACAGGGGCAGATACGCAGTATTTT
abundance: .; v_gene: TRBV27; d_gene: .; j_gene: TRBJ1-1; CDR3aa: CASSLYGPQGNTEAFF; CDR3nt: TGTGCCAGCAGTTTATACGGCCCACAGGGGAACACTGAAGCTTTCTTT
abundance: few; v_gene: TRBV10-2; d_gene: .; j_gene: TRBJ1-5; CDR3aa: CATRGRGPNQPQHF; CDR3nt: TGCGCCACCAGAGGCAGGGGTCCCAATCAGCCCCAGCATTTT
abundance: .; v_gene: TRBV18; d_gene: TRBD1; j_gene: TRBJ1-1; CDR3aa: CASSLQGGRTEAFF; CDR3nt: TGTGCCAGCTCACTACAGGGGGGCCGAACTGAAGCTTTCTTT
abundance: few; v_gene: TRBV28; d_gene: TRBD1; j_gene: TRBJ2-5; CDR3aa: CASPPRTGVWETQYF; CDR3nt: TGTGCCAGCCCTCCCAGGACAGGGGTGTGGGAGACCCAGTACTTC
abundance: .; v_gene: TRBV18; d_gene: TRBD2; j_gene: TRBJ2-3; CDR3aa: CASLTGTSGRTSYTQYF; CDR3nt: TGTGCCAGCTTAACCGGGACTAGCGGGAGGACCTCGTATACGCAGTATTTT
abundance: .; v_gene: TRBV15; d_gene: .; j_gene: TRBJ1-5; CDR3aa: CATSRSLTSHQPQHF; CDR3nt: TGTGCCACCAGCAGATCCCTTACGAGCCATCAGCCCCAGCATTTT
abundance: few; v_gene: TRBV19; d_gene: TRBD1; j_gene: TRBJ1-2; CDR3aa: CASTQGAALGYTF; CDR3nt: TGTGCCAGTACCCAGGGGGCAGCTCTTGGCTACACCTTC
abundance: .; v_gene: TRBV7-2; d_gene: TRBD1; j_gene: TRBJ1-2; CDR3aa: CASSLGSGAGGIGYTF; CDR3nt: TGTGCCAGTAGCTTAGGTTCCGGGGCAGGGGGTATCGGCTACACCTTC
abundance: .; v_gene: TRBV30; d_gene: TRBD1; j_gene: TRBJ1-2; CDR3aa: CASGRTGGVDGYTF; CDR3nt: TGTGCCAGCGGGCGTACAGGGGGCGTCGATGGCTACACCTTC
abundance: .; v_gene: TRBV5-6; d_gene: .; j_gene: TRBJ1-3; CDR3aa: CASSLGSGSGNTIYF; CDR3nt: TGTGCCAGCAGCTTGGGGTCGGGCTCTGGAAACACCATATATTTT
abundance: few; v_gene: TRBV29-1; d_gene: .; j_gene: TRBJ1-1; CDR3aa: CSVAPAGNTEAFF; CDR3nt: TGCAGCGTAGCACCCGCCGGGAACACTGAAGCTTTCTTT
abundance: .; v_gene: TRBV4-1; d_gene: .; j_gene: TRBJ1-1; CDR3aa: CASSHPGGEAFF; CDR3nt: TGCGCCAGCAGCCACCCGGGGGGGGAAGCTTTCTTT
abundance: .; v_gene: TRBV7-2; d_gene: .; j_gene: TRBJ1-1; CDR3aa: CASSATRDTYTEAFF; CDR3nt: TGTGCCAGCAGCGCCACTAGGGACACGTACACTGAAGCTTTCTTT
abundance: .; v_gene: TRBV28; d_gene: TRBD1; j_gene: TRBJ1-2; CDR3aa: CASSSRGTGGLGYTF; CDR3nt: TGTGCCAGCAGTTCCCGGGGGACAGGGGGACTCGGCTACACCTTC
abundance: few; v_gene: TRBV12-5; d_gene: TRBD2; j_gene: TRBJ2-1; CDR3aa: CATSRGRESSYNEQFF; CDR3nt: TGTGCCACGAGCCGTGGGCGGGAGAGCTCCTACAATGAGCAGTTCTTC
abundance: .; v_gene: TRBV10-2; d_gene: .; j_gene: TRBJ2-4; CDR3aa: CASSGGSAYIQYF; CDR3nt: TGCGCCAGCAGCGGAGGGAGCGCGTACATTCAGTACTTC